These T cell receptor beta chains were read from a single sample in a study of cytomegalovirus exposure and HLA in healthy donors. TCRdb's copy holds only in-frame clones and misses some; the assay was immunoSEQ multiplex PCR. This sample yields 200,000 or so clones, of which around 85% are seen a single time; 3.5% to 4% belongs to the top ten. Source material: PBMCs. These receptor sequences come from a man between 45 and 60 years old in good health and CMV-seronegative. Both conserved end residues are part of each CDR3. A D gene is named only where the DNA matches it firmly. Size is stated for part of the rows, as once, few or many counts, or as a class when the clone is expanded.

clone_size,v_call,j_call,d_call,cdr3_aa,cdr3_nt
once,TRBV5-4,TRBJ2-1,TRBD2,CASSSAAAGLAGGRKFF,TGTGCCAGCAGCTCGGCCGCAGCGGGACTAGCGGGGGGTCGTAAGTTCTTC
-,TRBV11-2,TRBJ2-3,TRBD2,CASSLAGGASWDTQYF,TGTGCCAGCAGCCTGGCCGGGGGGGCGAGTTGGGATACGCAGTATTTT
once,TRBV5-1,TRBJ2-7,-,CASSLYRGGGPSYEQYF,TGCGCCAGCAGCTTGTATCGCGGCGGGGGCCCCTCCTACGAGCAGTACTTC
-,TRBV7-2,TRBJ2-5,-,CASSFTMQETQYF,TGTGCCAGCAGCTTCACAATGCAAGAGACCCAGTACTTC
-,TRBV6-1,TRBJ2-7,-,CATQGRGTSYEQYF,TGTGCCACCCAGGGGAGGGGTACCTCCTACGAGCAGTACTTC
-,TRBV7-2,TRBJ2-1,TRBD1,CASSRQGQGSYNEQFF,TGTGCCAGCAGCCGACAGGGACAGGGCTCCTACAATGAGCAGTTCTTC
-,TRBV11-2,TRBJ1-1,TRBD1,CASSLEWTGNTEAFF,TGTGCCAGCAGCTTAGAGTGGACAGGGAACACTGAAGCTTTCTTT
-,TRBV2,TRBJ2-5,-,CASSVNSQETQYF,TGTGCCAGCAGTGTCAACAGCCAAGAGACCCAGTACTTC
once,TRBV5-6,TRBJ2-1,-,CASSPGLPSYNEQFF,TGTGCCAGCAGCCCTGGCCTTCCCTCCTACAATGAGCAGTTCTTC
-,TRBV4-2,TRBJ1-3,-,CASSQDERSGNTIYF,TGTGCCAGCAGCCAAGATGAGCGCTCTGGAAACACCATATATTTT
-,TRBV7-2,TRBJ1-2,-,CASSSPDSHGYTF,TGTGCCAGCAGCTCTCCCGACAGTCATGGCTACACCTTC
once,TRBV19,TRBJ2-2,TRBD2,CASTTTSGGAGELFF,TGTGCCAGTACCACGACTAGCGGGGGGGCCGGGGAGCTGTTTTTT
-,TRBV6-1,TRBJ2-1,TRBD2,CASSDRGGGKYNEQFF,TGTGCCAGCAGTGACCGCGGCGGGGGGAAATACAATGAGCAGTTCTTC
-,TRBV7-2,TRBJ2-7,TRBD1,CASTVGGTGVEQYF,TGTGCCAGCACCGTGGGGGGGACAGGGGTCGAGCAGTACTTC
-,TRBV10-2,TRBJ2-5,-,CASSESRQTGTQYF,TGCGCCAGCAGTGAGTCGAGGCAGACGGGGACCCAGTACTTC
few,TRBV19,TRBJ1-1,TRBD1,CASQTGTGGRHNTEAFF,TGTGCCAGTCAGACCGGGACAGGGGGGAGGCACAACACTGAAGCTTTCTTT
-,TRBV20-1,TRBJ1-3,-,CSASAGNTIYF,TGCAGTGCTAGTGCGGGAAACACCATATATTTT
-,TRBV19,TRBJ1-1,-,CASITTGVNTEAFF,TGTGCCAGTATAACGACGGGGGTGAACACTGAAGCTTTCTTT
few,TRBV4-3,TRBJ1-2,TRBD1,CASSQERTGVGYTF,TGCGCCAGCAGCCAAGAGAGGACAGGGGTCGGCTACACCTTC
-,TRBV4-2,TRBJ1-2,-,CASSQDRTGSGYTF,TGTGCCAGCAGCCAAGATCGCACAGGGTCTGGCTACACCTTC
-,TRBV28,TRBJ1-1,TRBD1,CVTRQGAGYTEAFF,TGTGTCACTAGGCAGGGGGCAGGGTACACTGAAGCTTTCTTT
-,TRBV10-3,TRBJ2-7,TRBD2,CAISEGAGGPYEQYF,TGTGCCATCAGTGAAGGAGCGGGGGGGCCGTACGAGCAGTACTTC
-,TRBV2,TRBJ2-2,-,CASSDRSVGELFF,TGTGCCAGCAGTGATCGTAGTGTCGGGGAGCTGTTTTTT
-,TRBV9,TRBJ1-1,-,CASSVGEHPNTEAFF,TGTGCCAGCAGCGTAGGTGAACACCCGAACACTGAAGCTTTCTTT
few,TRBV6-1,TRBJ1-2,-,CASSEARGTTYGYTF,TGTGCCAGCAGTGAAGCTAGGGGAACTACCTATGGCTACACCTTC
-,TRBV10-3,TRBJ1-1,-,CAIGGLRETEAFF,TGTGCCATCGGGGGCCTAAGGGAGACTGAAGCTTTCTTT
-,TRBV9,TRBJ1-1,-,CASTREVSGTEAFF,TGTGCCAGCACTCGGGAGGTCTCAGGCACTGAAGCTTTCTTT
once,TRBV7-2,TRBJ2-6,-,CASSLEPGANVPTF,TGTGCCAGCAGCTTAGAACCTGGGGCCAACGTCCCGACTTTC
-,TRBV4-1,TRBJ2-3,TRBD2,CASSLRTSGGSSTDTQYF,TGCGCCAGCAGCCTCCGGACTAGCGGGGGATCTAGCACAGATACGCAGTATTTT
-,TRBV18,TRBJ1-2,-,CATPPGSSLLWGYTF,TGTGCCACCCCTCCAGGGTCTAGTCTGTTATGGGGCTACACCTTC
-,TRBV10-3,TRBJ2-2,TRBD1,CASGGQESTGELFF,TGTGCCTCCGGGGGACAGGAAAGCACCGGGGAGCTGTTTTTT
-,TRBV25-1,TRBJ2-1,TRBD1,CASTWDSYNEQFF,TGTGCCAGCACCTGGGACAGTTACAATGAGCAGTTCTTC
-,TRBV4-2,TRBJ1-2,-,CASSQDLEGGGYTF,TGTGCCAGCAGCCAAGATCTAGAGGGAGGTGGCTACACCTTC
once,TRBV6-5,TRBJ1-1,TRBD1,CASRKQGLGEAFF,TGTGCCAGCCGCAAACAGGGGCTGGGTGAAGCTTTCTTT
-,TRBV9,TRBJ1-1,-,CASSVGGLLNTEAFF,TGTGCCAGCAGCGTAGGCGGACTCTTGAACACTGAAGCTTTCTTT
-,TRBV4-2,TRBJ2-5,-,CASSQEGPGEETQYF,TGTGCCAGCAGCCAAGAGGGGCCTGGGGAAGAGACCCAGTACTTC
-,TRBV25-1,TRBJ2-7,TRBD1,CASCPGQGGEQYF,TGTGCCAGCTGCCCGGGACAGGGAGGCGAGCAGTACTTC
-,TRBV4-1,TRBJ1-2,TRBD1,CASSQPGQGPYGYTF,TGCGCCAGCAGCCAACCTGGACAGGGGCCCTATGGCTACACCTTC
-,TRBV7-8,TRBJ2-5,TRBD1,CAGSRGDRAQETQYF,TGTGCCGGGTCCAGGGGGGACAGGGCCCAAGAGACCCAGTACTTC
few,TRBV5-6,TRBJ2-7,-,CASSADRNYEQYF,TGTGCCAGCAGCGCCGACAGGAACTACGAGCAGTACTTC